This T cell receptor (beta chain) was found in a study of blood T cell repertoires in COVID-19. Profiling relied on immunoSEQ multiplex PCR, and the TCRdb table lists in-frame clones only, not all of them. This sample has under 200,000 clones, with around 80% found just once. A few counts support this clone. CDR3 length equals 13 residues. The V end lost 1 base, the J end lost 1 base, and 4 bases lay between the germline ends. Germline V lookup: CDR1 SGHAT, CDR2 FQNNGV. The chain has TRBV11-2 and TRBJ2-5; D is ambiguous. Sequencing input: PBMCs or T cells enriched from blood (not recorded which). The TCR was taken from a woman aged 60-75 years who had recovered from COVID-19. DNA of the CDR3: TGTGCCAGCAGCTTAGGACTCCAAGAGACCCAGTACTTC. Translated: CASSLGLQETQYF.